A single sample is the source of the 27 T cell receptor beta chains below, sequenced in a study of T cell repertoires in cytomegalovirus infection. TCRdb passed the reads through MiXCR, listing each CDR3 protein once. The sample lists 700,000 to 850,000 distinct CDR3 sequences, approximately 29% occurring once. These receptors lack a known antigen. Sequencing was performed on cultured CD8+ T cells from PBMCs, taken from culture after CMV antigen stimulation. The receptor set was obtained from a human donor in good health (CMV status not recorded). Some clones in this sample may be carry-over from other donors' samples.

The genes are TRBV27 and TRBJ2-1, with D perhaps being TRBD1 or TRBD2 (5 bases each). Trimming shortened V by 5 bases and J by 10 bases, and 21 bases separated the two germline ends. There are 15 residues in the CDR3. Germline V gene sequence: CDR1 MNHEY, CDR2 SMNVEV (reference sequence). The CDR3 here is CASSPSTGGGPEQFF. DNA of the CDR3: TGTGCCAGCAGTCCAAGTACCGGTGGGGGACCGGAGCAGTTCTTC.

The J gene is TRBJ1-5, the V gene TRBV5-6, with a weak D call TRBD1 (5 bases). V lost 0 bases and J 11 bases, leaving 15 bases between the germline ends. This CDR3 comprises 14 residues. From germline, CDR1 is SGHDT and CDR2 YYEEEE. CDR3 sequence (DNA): TGTGCCAGCAGCTTGGAGACAGCTGCTTCGTCCCAGCATTTT. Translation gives CASSLETAASSQHF.

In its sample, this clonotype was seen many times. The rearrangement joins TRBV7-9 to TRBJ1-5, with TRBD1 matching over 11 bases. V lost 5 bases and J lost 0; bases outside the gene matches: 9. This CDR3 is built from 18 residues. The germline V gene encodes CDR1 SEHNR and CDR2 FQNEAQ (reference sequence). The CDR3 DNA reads TGTGCCAGCAGCATACCGGGACAGGGGGTGGATAGCAATCAGCCCCAGCATTTT. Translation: CASSIPGQGVDSNQPQHF.

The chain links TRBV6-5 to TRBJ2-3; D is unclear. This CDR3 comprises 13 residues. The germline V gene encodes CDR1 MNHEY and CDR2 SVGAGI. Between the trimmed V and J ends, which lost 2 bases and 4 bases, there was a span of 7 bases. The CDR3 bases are TGTGCCAGCAGTTACAGGGTCGCAGATACGCAGTATTTT. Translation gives CASSYRVADTQYF.

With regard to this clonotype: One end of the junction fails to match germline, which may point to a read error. The CDR3 is CTSSLSGFTGELFF. CDR3 nucleotide sequence: TGTACCAGCAGCTTATCAGGGTTCACCGGGGAGCTGTTTTTT. The chain is built from TRBV7-6 and TRBJ2-2; weak D call: TRBD1 (5 bases). This CDR3 has 14 residues. Germline V CDR1 and CDR2: SGHVS, FNYEAQ.

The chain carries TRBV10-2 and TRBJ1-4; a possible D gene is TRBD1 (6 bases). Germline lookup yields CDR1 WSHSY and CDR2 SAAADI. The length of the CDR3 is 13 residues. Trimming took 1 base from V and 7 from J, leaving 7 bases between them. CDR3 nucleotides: TGCGCCAGCAGTGAGTTAGGGGGTGAAAAACTGTTTTTT. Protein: CASSELGGEKLFF.

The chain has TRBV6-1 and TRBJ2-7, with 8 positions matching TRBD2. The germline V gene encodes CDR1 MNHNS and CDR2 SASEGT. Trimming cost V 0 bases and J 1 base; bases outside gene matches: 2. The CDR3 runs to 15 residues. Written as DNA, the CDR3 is TGTGCCAGCAGTGAAGCGGTAGCGGGATCCTACGAGCAGTACGTC. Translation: CASSEAVAGSYEQYV.

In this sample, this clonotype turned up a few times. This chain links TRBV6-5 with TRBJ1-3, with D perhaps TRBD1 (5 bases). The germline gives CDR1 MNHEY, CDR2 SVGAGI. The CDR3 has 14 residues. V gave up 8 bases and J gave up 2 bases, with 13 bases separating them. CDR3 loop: CASYGGSPGNTIYF. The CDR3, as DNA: TGTGCCAGCTATGGGGGAAGCCCTGGAAACACCATATATTTT.

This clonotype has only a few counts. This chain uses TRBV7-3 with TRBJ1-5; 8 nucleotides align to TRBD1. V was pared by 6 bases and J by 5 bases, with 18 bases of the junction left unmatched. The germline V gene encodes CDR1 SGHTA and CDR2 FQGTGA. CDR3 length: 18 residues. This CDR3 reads CASRSRRDRRWVDQPQHF. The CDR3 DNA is TGTGCCAGCAGGAGTCGGAGGGACAGGCGATGGGTAGATCAGCCCCAGCATTTT. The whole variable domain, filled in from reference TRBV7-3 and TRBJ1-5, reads GAGVSQTPSNKVTEKGKYVELRCDPISGHTALYWYRQSLGQGPEFLIYFQGTGAADDSGLPNDRFFAVRPEGSVSTLKIQRTERGDSAVYLCASRSRRDRRWVDQPQHFGDGTRLSIL.

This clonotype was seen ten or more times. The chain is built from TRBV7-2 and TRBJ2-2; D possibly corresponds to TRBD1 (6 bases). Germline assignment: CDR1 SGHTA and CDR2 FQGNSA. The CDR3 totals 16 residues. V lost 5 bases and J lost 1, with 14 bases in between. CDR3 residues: CASSRFRTENTGELFF. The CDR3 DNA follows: TGTGCCAGCAGCCGCTTTCGGACAGAGAACACCGGGGAGCTGTTTTTT.

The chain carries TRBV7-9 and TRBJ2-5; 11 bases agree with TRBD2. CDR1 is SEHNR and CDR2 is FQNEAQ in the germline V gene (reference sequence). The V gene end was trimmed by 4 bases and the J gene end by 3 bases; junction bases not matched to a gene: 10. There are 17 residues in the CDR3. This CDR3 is CASSSLAGGPEKETQYF. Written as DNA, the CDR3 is TGTGCCAGCAGCTCCTTAGCGGGGGGGCCCGAGAAAGAGACCCAGTACTTC.

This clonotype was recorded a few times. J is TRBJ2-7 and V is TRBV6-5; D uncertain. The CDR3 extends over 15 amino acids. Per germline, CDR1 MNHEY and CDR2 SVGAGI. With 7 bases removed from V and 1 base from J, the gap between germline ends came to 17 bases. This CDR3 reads CASTIRAGRSYEQYF. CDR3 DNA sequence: TGTGCCAGCACCATAAGGGCCGGACGGTCCTACGAGCAGTACTTC.

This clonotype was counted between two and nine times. CDR3 sequence (DNA): TGTGCCAGCAGCCCTGGGGCGCAGGGAAGGTACGAGCAGTACTTC. Protein: CASSPGAQGRYEQYF. The rearrangement joins TRBV7-6 to TRBJ2-7, with TRBD1 as a possible D gene (5 bases). The CDR3 totals 15 residues. The germline CDR1 and CDR2 sequences are SGHVS and FNYEAQ. Deletions cut 5 bases from V and 4 bases from J, with 18 bases between.

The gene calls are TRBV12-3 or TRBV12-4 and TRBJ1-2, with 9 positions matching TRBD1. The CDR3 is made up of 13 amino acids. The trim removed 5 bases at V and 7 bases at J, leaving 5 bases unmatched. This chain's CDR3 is CASSQGTGIGYTF. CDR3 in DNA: TGTGCCAGCAGTCAAGGGACAGGGATTGGCTACACCTTC.

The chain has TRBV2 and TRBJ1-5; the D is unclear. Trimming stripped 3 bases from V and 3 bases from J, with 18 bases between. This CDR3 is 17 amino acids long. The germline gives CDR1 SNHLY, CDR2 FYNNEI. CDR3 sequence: CASSDDSEGVVNQPQHF. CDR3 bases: TGTGCCAGCAGTGACGATTCGGAGGGAGTTGTCAATCAGCCCCAGCATTTT.

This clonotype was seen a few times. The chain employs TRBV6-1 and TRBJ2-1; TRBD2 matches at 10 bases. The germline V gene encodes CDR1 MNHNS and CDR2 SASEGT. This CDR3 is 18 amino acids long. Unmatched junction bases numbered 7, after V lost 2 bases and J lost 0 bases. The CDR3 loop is CASSERASGGHSYNEQFF. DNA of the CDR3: TGTGCCAGCAGTGAAAGGGCTAGCGGGGGCCACTCCTACAATGAGCAGTTCTTC.

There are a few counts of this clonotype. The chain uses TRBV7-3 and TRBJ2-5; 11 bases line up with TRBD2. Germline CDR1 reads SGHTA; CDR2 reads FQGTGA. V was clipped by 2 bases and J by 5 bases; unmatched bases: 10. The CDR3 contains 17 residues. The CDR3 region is CASSLGPKLAGEETQYF. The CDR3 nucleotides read TGTGCCAGCAGCTTAGGTCCCAAACTAGCGGGGGAGGAGACCCAGTACTTC.

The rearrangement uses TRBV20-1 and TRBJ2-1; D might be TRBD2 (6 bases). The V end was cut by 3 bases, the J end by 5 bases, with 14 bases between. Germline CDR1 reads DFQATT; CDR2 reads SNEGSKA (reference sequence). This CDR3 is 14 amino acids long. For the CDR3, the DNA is TGCAGTGCTAGTTTGGGCGGGGACCACAATGAGCAGTTCTTC. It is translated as CSASLGGDHNEQFF.

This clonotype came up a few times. In DNA, the CDR3 is TGTGCCAGCAGTTACTCTAGCGGCGACCTAATTTACAATGAGCAGTTCTTC. It yields the protein CASSYSSGDLIYNEQFF. This chain links TRBV6-2 or TRBV6-3 with TRBJ2-1, with D possibly TRBD2 on 6 matching bases. V lost 0 bases and J lost 4, with 16 bases in between. Germline CDR1 and CDR2: MNHEY and SVGEGT. The CDR3 runs to 17 residues.

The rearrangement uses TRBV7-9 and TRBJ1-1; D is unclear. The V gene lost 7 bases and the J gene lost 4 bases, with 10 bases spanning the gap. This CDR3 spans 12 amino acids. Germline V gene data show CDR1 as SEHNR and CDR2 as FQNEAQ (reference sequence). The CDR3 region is CASNLFGTEAFF. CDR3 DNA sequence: TGTGCCAGCAACTTGTTCGGCACTGAAGCTTTCTTT.

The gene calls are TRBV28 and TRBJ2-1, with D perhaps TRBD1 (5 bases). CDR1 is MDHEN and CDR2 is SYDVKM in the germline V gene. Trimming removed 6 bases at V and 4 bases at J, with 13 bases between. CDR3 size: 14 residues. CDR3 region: CASSPRVRYNEQFF. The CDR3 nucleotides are TGTGCCAGCAGCCCCAGGGTCAGATACAATGAGCAGTTCTTC.

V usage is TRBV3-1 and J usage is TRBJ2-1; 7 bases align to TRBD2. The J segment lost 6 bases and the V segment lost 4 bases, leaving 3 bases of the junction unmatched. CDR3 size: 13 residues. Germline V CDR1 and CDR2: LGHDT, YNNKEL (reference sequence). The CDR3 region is CASSLQRGNEQFF. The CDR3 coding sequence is TGTGCCAGCAGCCTTCAGCGGGGCAATGAGCAGTTCTTC.

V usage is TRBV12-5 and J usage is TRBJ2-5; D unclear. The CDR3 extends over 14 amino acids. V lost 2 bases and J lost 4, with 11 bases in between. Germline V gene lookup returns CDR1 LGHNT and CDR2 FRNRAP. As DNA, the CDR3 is TGTGCTAGTGGTTTGAGTAGTAGCCGAGAGACCCAGTACTTC. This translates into CASGLSSSRETQYF.

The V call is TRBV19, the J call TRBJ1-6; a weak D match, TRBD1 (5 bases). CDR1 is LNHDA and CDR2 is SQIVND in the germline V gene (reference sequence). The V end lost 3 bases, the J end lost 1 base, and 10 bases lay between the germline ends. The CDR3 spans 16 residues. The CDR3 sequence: CASSIKGQSYNSPLHF. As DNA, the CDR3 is TGTGCCAGTAGTATCAAGGGGCAGTCCTATAATTCACCCCTCCACTTT. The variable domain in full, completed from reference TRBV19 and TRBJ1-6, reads DGGITQSPKYLFRKEGQNVTLSCEQNLNHDAMYWYRQDPGQGLRLIYYSQIVNDFQKGDIAEGYSVSREKKESFPLTVTSAQKNPTAFYLCASSIKGQSYNSPLHFGNGTRLTVT.

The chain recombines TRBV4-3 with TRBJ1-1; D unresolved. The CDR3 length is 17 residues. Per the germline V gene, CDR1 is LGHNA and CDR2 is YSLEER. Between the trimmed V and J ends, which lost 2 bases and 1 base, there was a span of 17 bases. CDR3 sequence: CASSQRASKRRNTEAFF. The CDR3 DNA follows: TGCGCCAGCAGCCAACGGGCATCCAAGAGGCGGAACACTGAAGCTTTCTTT.

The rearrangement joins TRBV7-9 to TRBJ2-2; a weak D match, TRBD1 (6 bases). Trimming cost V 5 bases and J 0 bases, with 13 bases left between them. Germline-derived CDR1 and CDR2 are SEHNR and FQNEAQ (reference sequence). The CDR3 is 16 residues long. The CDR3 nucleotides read TGTGCCAGCAGCGCCCGGGACACTGCGAACACCGGGGAGCTGTTTTTT. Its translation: CASSARDTANTGELFF.

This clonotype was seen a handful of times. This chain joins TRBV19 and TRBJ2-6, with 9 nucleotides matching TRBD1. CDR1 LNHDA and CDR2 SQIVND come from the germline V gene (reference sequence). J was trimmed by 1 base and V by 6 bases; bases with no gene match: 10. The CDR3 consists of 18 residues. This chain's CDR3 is CASRQPGQGVSGANVLTF. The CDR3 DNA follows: TGTGCCAGTAGACAACCGGGACAGGGTGTTTCTGGGGCCAACGTCCTGACTTTC.